The rows below give T cell receptor beta chains drawn from one sample of a study of cytomegalovirus exposure and HLA in healthy donors. Generated by immunoSEQ multiplex PCR, the TCRdb table keeps only in-frame clones and is missing some. The data hold 60,000 to 70,000 clones, with 90% to 95% observed a single time. Source material: PBMCs. Source of these receptors: a man aged 18 to 30 in good health and CMV-seropositive. Both conserved end residues are part of each CDR3. The order of the fields is D gene, V gene, J gene, CDR3 protein, CDR3 DNA. A D gene is named only where the DNA matches it firmly.

D gene: TRBD1; V gene: TRBV10-3; J gene: TRBJ2-2; CDR3 protein: CAIIGQGGSGELFF; CDR3 DNA: TGTGCCATCATAGGACAGGGGGGATCCGGGGAGCTGTTTTTT
D gene: TRBD1; V gene: TRBV19; J gene: TRBJ2-7; CDR3 protein: CASSHWDRLYEQYF; CDR3 DNA: TGTGCCAGTAGTCACTGGGACAGACTATACGAGCAGTACTTC
D gene: -; V gene: TRBV7-6; J gene: TRBJ2-1; CDR3 protein: CASSLGTHYNEQFF; CDR3 DNA: TGTGCCAGCAGCTTAGGGACTCATTACAATGAGCAGTTCTTC
D gene: -; V gene: TRBV19; J gene: TRBJ1-5; CDR3 protein: CASIRSFGSNQPQHF; CDR3 DNA: TGTGCCAGTATCCGATCCTTCGGTAGCAATCAGCCCCAGCATTTT
D gene: -; V gene: TRBV28; J gene: TRBJ1-1; CDR3 protein: CASRSQVNTEAFF; CDR3 DNA: TGTGCCAGCAGGAGTCAGGTGAACACTGAAGCTTTCTTT
D gene: TRBD1; V gene: TRBV27; J gene: TRBJ2-7; CDR3 protein: CASSALPGTGGYEQYF; CDR3 DNA: TGTGCCAGCAGTGCCCTTCCCGGGACAGGGGGGTACGAGCAGTACTTC
D gene: TRBD1; V gene: TRBV28; J gene: TRBJ2-7; CDR3 protein: CASSLPRQGQRSEQYF; CDR3 DNA: TGTGCCAGCAGTTTACCAAGACAGGGCCAACGTTCCGAGCAGTACTTC
D gene: TRBD2; V gene: TRBV2; J gene: TRBJ2-1; CDR3 protein: CASTSGNNLEQFF; CDR3 DNA: TGTGCCAGCACGAGCGGGAATAACTTGGAGCAGTTCTTC
D gene: -; V gene: TRBV2; J gene: TRBJ1-1; CDR3 protein: CASSEQTRTEAFF; CDR3 DNA: TGTGCCAGCAGTGAACAGACGAGGACTGAAGCTTTCTTT
D gene: -; V gene: TRBV9; J gene: TRBJ2-3; CDR3 protein: CASSVGLGKRSDTQYF; CDR3 DNA: TGTGCCAGCAGCGTAGGCCTCGGGAAGAGGTCAGATACGCAGTATTTT
D gene: TRBD1; V gene: TRBV27; J gene: TRBJ1-3; CDR3 protein: CASSPRTGWSNTIYF; CDR3 DNA: TGTGCCAGCAGTCCCCGGACAGGGTGGTCAAACACCATATATTTT
D gene: -; V gene: TRBV5-6; J gene: TRBJ2-1; CDR3 protein: CASSLVTIKQFF; CDR3 DNA: TGTGCCAGCAGCTTGGTTACTATTAAGCAGTTCTTC
D gene: TRBD1; V gene: TRBV11-1; J gene: TRBJ2-7; CDR3 protein: CASSLIGQGAGSYEQYF; CDR3 DNA: TGTGCCAGCAGCTTAATTGGACAGGGGGCGGGATCCTACGAGCAGTACTTC